Following are 29 T cell receptor beta chains from one sample sequenced in a study of T cell responses to AZD1222 COVID-19 vaccine. Generated by immunoSEQ multiplex PCR, the TCRdb table keeps only in-frame clones and is missing some. This repertoire shows tens of thousands of clones, about 90% found once; its top ten account for under 6.5%. The specimen was peripheral blood, collected on day 0 of AZD1222 vaccination. The receptors come from an adult in good health.

V gene TRBV7-9 combines with J gene TRBJ1-4; 10 nucleotides line up with TRBD1. J was trimmed by 8 bases and V by 2 bases; bases with no gene match: 11. The CDR3 loop spans 17 amino acids. Germline V lookup: CDR1 SEHNR, CDR2 FQNEAQ (reference sequence). CDR3 DNA: TGTGCCAGCAGCTTATTCAGCGGGACAGGGGTGAGCGAAAAACTGTTTTTT. This codes for CASSLFSGTGVSEKLFF.

The genes are TRBV6-1 and TRBJ2-1; D unclear. Deletions cut 1 base from V and 8 bases from J, with 9 bases between. Germline CDR1 and CDR2: MNHNS and SASEGT. This CDR3 has 13 residues. CDR3 amino acids: CASSEVLRDEQFF. CDR3 DNA sequence: TGTGCCAGCAGTGAAGTCCTCCGCGATGAGCAGTTCTTC.

CDR3 in DNA: TGTGCCAGCAGCTCCCCAGCCCTTGGAGATACGCAGTATTTT. It is translated as CASSSPALGDTQYF. The chain joins TRBV7-2 to TRBJ2-3; D unclear. The V end lost 4 bases, the J end lost 5 bases, and 13 bases lay between the germline ends. Germline loops: CDR1 SGHTA, CDR2 FQGNSA. CDR3 length: 14 residues.

This chain connects TRBV30 to TRBJ1-1, with D perhaps TRBD1 (5 bases). V was trimmed by 6 bases and J by 8 bases, leaving 16 bases between them. This CDR3 spans 12 amino acids. In germline, CDR1 is GTSNPN, CDR2 SVGIG (reference sequence). The DNA for the CDR3 is TGTGCCTGCTCCCAGGGAAGTTACGAAGCTTTCTTT. Amino acid sequence: CACSQGSYEAFF.

The chain carries TRBV11-2 and TRBJ1-1; D is unresolved. The V and J ends lost 4 bases and 4 bases respectively, with 16 bases between them. CDR3 size: 15 residues. Looked up from germline, CDR1 is SGHAT and CDR2 is FQNNGV. In DNA form, the CDR3 reads TGTGCCAGCAGCTCCCCGGGGAGGATGAGCACTGAAGCTTTCTTT. Encoded protein: CASSSPGRMSTEAFF.

The CDR3 protein is CASSPSGTSGGNEQFF. DNA for the CDR3: TGTGCCAGCAGCCCCAGCGGGACTAGCGGGGGGAATGAGCAGTTCTTC. V and J are TRBV7-9 and TRBJ2-1, with 15 bases fitting TRBD2. Germline assignment: CDR1 SEHNR and CDR2 FQNEAQ (reference sequence). J gave up 7 bases and V 5 bases, and 6 bases lay outside the gene matches. This CDR3 region has 16 residues.

This chain uses TRBV2 with TRBJ1-1, with D tentatively TRBD1 (5 bases). The CDR3 has 13 amino acids. CDR1 and CDR2 (germline): SNHLY, FYNNEI. Deletions cut 1 base from V and 8 bases from J, with 11 bases between. Written as DNA, the CDR3 is TGTGCCAGCAGTGAAGGCAGGGCGAGGGAAGCTTTCTTT. Amino acids: CASSEGRAREAFF.

V is TRBV2 and J is TRBJ2-5; TRBD2 matches at 9 bases. The CDR3 is 15 residues long. Germline V gives CDR1 SNHLY, CDR2 FYNNEI. Losses at the gene ends were 1 base for V and 9 bases for J; bases not matched to a gene: 9. CDR3 protein: CASSEGLAVGDPQYF. CDR3 DNA sequence: TGTGCCAGCAGTGAAGGACTAGCGGTTGGGGATCCCCAGTACTTC.

The chain carries TRBV25-1 and TRBJ1-1; 8 nucleotides align to TRBD1. The J segment lost 11 bases and the V segment lost 1 base, leaving 12 bases of the junction unmatched. This CDR3 is built from 15 residues. The V gene's germline CDR1 is MGHDK and CDR2 SYGVNS. The CDR3 DNA is TGTGCCAGCAGTGAATCGGGGCGCAGGGGGCTTGAGGCTTTCTTT. Translation gives CASSESGRRGLEAFF. The full variable domain, in which reference TRBV25-1 and TRBJ1-1 provide the parts outside the CDR3, is EADIYQTPRYLVIGTGKKITLECSQTMGHDKMYWYQQDPGMELHLIHYSYGVNSTEKGDLSSESTVSRIRTEHFPLTLESARPSHTSQYLCASSESGRRGLEAFFGQGTRLTVV.

Points on this clone: In the same sample, other DNA sequences code for this CDR3. This sequence joins TRBV6-5 and TRBJ1-6; unclear D gene. The CDR3 covers 14 residues. CDR1 MNHEY and CDR2 SVGAGI come from the germline V gene. V dropped 0 bases and J dropped 7 bases, with 7 bases sitting between them. The CDR3 spells CASSYSPENSPLHF. The CDR3 bases are TGTGCCAGCAGTTACTCCCCGGAAAATTCACCCCTCCACTTT.

The rearrangement joins TRBV5-1 to TRBJ2-5; weak D call: TRBD2 (5 bases). Trimming took off 0 bases at V and 5 bases at J, with 11 bases between the two ends. The germline CDR1 and CDR2 sequences are SGHRS and YFSETQ. The CDR3 totals 14 residues. The CDR3 DNA reads TGCGCCAGCAGCTTGGGGGCTGGGGAGGAGACCCAGTACTTC. Residues: CASSLGAGEETQYF. Using reference TRBV5-1 and TRBJ2-5 for the parts outside the CDR3, the full variable domain is KAGVTQTPRYLIKTRGQQVTLSCSPISGHRSVSWYQQTPGQGLQFLFEYFSETQRNKGNFPGRFSGRQFSNSRSEMNVSTLELGDSALYLCASSLGAGEETQYFGPGTRLLVL.

The chain couples TRBV19 to TRBJ1-2, with no clear D. Trimming cost V 3 bases and J 1 base, with 9 bases left between them. Germline V gives CDR1 LNHDA, CDR2 SQIVND (reference sequence). The CDR3 spans 14 residues. CDR3 in amino acids: CASSMGGFNYGYTF. The CDR3 bases are TGTGCCAGTAGTATGGGAGGGTTTAACTATGGCTACACCTTC. Using reference TRBV19 and TRBJ1-2 for the parts outside the CDR3, the full variable domain is DGGITQSPKYLFRKEGQNVTLSCEQNLNHDAMYWYRQDPGQGLRLIYYSQIVNDFQKGDIAEGYSVSREKKESFPLTVTSAQKNPTAFYLCASSMGGFNYGYTFGSGTRLTVV.

CDR3 DNA sequence: TGTGCCAGCAGTTACTCGACCGGACCAACCGGGGCTTTCTTT. Its translation: CASSYSTGPTGAFF. The V call is TRBV6-2 or TRBV6-3, the J call TRBJ1-1, with D uncertain. Trimming cost V 0 bases and J 11 bases, with 16 bases left between them. CDR1 and CDR2 (germline): MNHEY, SVGEGT. The CDR3 totals 14 residues.

V is TRBV3-1 (or the pseudogene TRBV3-2) and J is TRBJ1-1, with D uncertain. With 0 bases removed from V and 9 bases from J, the gap between germline ends came to 23 bases. The CDR3 sequence is 17 residues long. Germline CDR1 and CDR2: LGHDT and YNNKEL (reference sequence). As DNA, the CDR3 is TGTGCCAGCAGCCAAGATGGCCCAGCGGGCATACAGTCCCAAGCTTTCTTT. This translates into CASSQDGPAGIQSQAFF.

V and J are TRBV24-1 and TRBJ2-3; D is possibly TRBD2 (5 bases). Trimming took 3 bases from V and 6 from J, leaving 15 bases between them. The CDR3 is 15 residues long. Germline V lookup: CDR1 KGHDR, CDR2 SFDVKD. The CDR3 DNA follows: TGTGCCACCAGTGATCACGGACTCGCCGGGGATACGCAGTATTTT. Amino acids: CATSDHGLAGDTQYF.

CDR3 in amino acids: CASSPGHGGSYNEQFF. Here the CDR3 DNA reads TGCGCCAGCAGCCCGGGGCACGGGGGCTCCTACAATGAGCAGTTCTTC. The chain employs TRBV5-1 and TRBJ2-1; possible D gene TRBD2, 6 bases. V gave up 4 bases and J gave up 0 bases, with 14 bases separating them. Germline CDR1 and CDR2: SGHRS and YFSETQ. There are 16 residues in the CDR3. Using reference TRBV5-1 and TRBJ2-1 for the parts outside the CDR3, the full variable domain is KAGVTQTPRYLIKTRGQQVTLSCSPISGHRSVSWYQQTPGQGLQFLFEYFSETQRNKGNFPGRFSGRQFSNSRSEMNVSTLELGDSALYLCASSPGHGGSYNEQFFGPGTRLTVL.

V and J are TRBV12-3 or TRBV12-4 and TRBJ1-2; D is ambiguous. The ends were cut back, 7 bases at V and 0 bases at J, with 6 bases in the middle. The length of the CDR3 is 12 residues. The CDR3 DNA sequence: TGTGCCAGCACCCTGACTAACTATGGCTACACCTTC. This sequence encodes CASTLTNYGYTF.

The rearrangement joins TRBV28 to TRBJ1-4; TRBD1 agrees at 7 bases. The CDR3 totals 17 residues. The germline V gene encodes CDR1 MDHEN and CDR2 SYDVKM. The trim removed 7 bases at V and 1 base at J, leaving 12 bases unmatched. CDR3 residues: CASIASGQMGTNEKLFF. CDR3 bases: TGTGCCAGCATCGCTTCGGGACAGATGGGAACTAATGAAAAACTGTTTTTT. Full variable domain (remainder filled in from reference TRBV28 and TRBJ1-4): DVKVTQSSRYLVKRTGEKVFLECVQDMDHENMFWYRQDPGLGLRLIYFSYDVKMKEKGDIPEGYSVSREKKERFSLILESASTNQTSMYLCASIASGQMGTNEKLFFGSGTQLSVL.

This rearrangement joins TRBV10-3 to TRBJ2-7; D is perhaps TRBD2 (6 bases). The germline V and J ends were trimmed by 10 bases and 0 bases, with 10 bases remaining between them. The germline gives CDR1 ENHRY, CDR2 SYGVKD. The CDR3 length is 12 residues. CDR3 coding DNA: TGTGCCACCCGGGGGTACTCCTACGAGCAGTACTTC. Its translation is CATRGYSYEQYF.

V usage is TRBV30 and J usage is TRBJ1-1, with 7 bases lining up with TRBD1. The CDR3 has 13 amino acids. With V trimmed by 3 bases and J by 0 bases, 1 base remained unmatched. The germline V gene has CDR1 GTSNPN and CDR2 SVGIG (reference sequence). The DNA of the CDR3 is TGTGCCTGGAGGGGACAGATGAACACTGAAGCTTTCTTT. Translated, it gives CAWRGQMNTEAFF.

The chain recombines TRBV5-4 with TRBJ1-4, with TRBD1 identical over 7 bases. V trimming: 4 bases; J trimming: 8 bases; junction bases outside the gene matches: 20. The CDR3 loop spans 18 amino acids. Germline CDR1 and CDR2: SGHNT and YYREEE (reference sequence). CDR3 sequence reads: CASSHGGPVRTGDEKLFF. The CDR3, as DNA: TGTGCCAGCAGCCACGGGGGGCCGGTGCGGACAGGTGACGAAAAACTGTTTTTT.

The chain is built from TRBV5-1 and TRBJ1-1; tentatively, D is TRBD1 (5 bases). The V end lost 1 base, the J end lost 0 bases, and 13 bases lay between the germline ends. Looked up from germline, CDR1 is SGHRS and CDR2 is YFSETQ. This CDR3 is 16 amino acids long. The CDR3 DNA is TGCGCCAGCAGCTTGTCGGGGGGAAATATGAACACTGAAGCTTTCTTT. It encodes CASSLSGGNMNTEAFF.

V is TRBV29-1 and J is TRBJ2-7; TRBD1 or TRBD2 may be the D gene (5 bases each). The CDR3 loop spans 14 amino acids. Germline V lookup: CDR1 SQVTM, CDR2 ANQGSEA. V lost 5 bases and J lost 0, with 14 bases in between. CDR3 sequence reads: CSVTGRRSSYEQYF. The DNA of the CDR3 is TGCAGCGTTACGGGACGGAGGAGCTCCTACGAGCAGTACTTC.

The genes are TRBV6-4 and TRBJ1-1, with D uncertain. The V end was cut by 5 bases, the J end by 0 bases, with 7 bases between. Germline V gives CDR1 MRHNA, CDR2 SNTAGT. This CDR3 comprises 13 residues. The CDR3, as DNA: TGTGCCAGCAGTCGAACCATGAACACTGAAGCTTTCTTT. Translating it yields CASSRTMNTEAFF.

The chain uses TRBV7-9 and TRBJ2-2, with no clear D. Trimming pared 6 bases from V and 6 bases from J, leaving 14 bases between. The CDR3 is 14 amino acids. Germline V lookup: CDR1 SEHNR, CDR2 FQNEAQ (reference sequence). The CDR3 reads CASRNRAQPGELFF. The CDR3 bases are TGTGCCAGCAGGAACCGGGCACAGCCCGGGGAGCTGTTTTTT.

The chain employs TRBV18 and TRBJ2-7; D unresolved. Germline loops: CDR1 KGHSH, CDR2 LQKENI. The CDR3 is 14 amino acids. V was clipped by 4 bases and J by 1 base, with 11 bases between them. This CDR3 reads CASSLGGQSYEQYF. CDR3 DNA sequence: TGTGCCAGCTCACTCGGCGGCCAATCCTACGAGCAGTACTTC.

The chain couples TRBV11-2 to TRBJ1-2, with a possible D match to TRBD1 (5 bases). CDR3 length: 18 amino acids. CDR1 and CDR2 (germline): SGHAT, FQNNGV. The V end was cut by 2 bases, the J end by 6 bases, with 25 bases between. The CDR3 protein is CASSLTKLLSGPSDGYTF. The CDR3 DNA follows: TGTGCCAGCAGCTTAACCAAGCTCCTTTCAGGGCCCTCCGATGGCTACACCTTC.

The chain employs TRBV4-1 and TRBJ1-1, with D perhaps matching TRBD1 (6 bases). Trimming left V 1 base short and J 3 bases short, with 15 bases between. The germline V gene encodes CDR1 MGHRA and CDR2 YSYEKL. There are 16 residues in the CDR3. Here the CDR3 DNA reads TGCGCCAGCAGCCAAGCAGGGGAACAACGGTACACTGAAGCTTTCTTT. Translated: CASSQAGEQRYTEAFF.

The chain employs TRBV9 and TRBJ1-1; possible D gene TRBD1, 6 bases. V was cut by 1 base and J by 5 bases, with 18 bases left in between. Per germline, CDR1 SGDLS and CDR2 YYNGEE. CDR3 size: 16 residues. This CDR3 reads CASSVTGGAGYTEAFF. CDR3 DNA: TGTGCCAGCAGCGTAACCGGGGGCGCGGGGTATACTGAAGCTTTCTTT. Drawing the rest from reference TRBV9 and TRBJ1-1, the complete variable domain is DSGVTQTPKHLITATGQRVTLRCSPRSGDLSVYWYQQSLDQGLQFLIQYYNGEERAKGNILERFSAQQFPDLHSELNLSSLELGDSALYFCASSVTGGAGYTEAFFGQGTRLTVV.